The sequence of this T cell receptor beta chain was determined in a study of glioma-infiltrating T cells. As concerns this clonotype: As yet, its antigen is unknown.

Using RNA template, CDR3s of TCR alpha and beta were amplified with iRepertoire arm-PCR. One-step reverse transcription and amplification started from approximately 100-400 ng of tissue mRNA or PBMC total RNA. TCRdb re-called the multiplex PCR reads with MiXCR, one entry per CDR3 protein. The sample shows about 210,000 distinct CDR3 sequences, around 30% of them seen only once. The CDR3 is 16 residues long. Germline CDR1 and CDR2: LNHDA and SQIVND (reference sequence). After removal of 5 bases from V and 4 bases from J, the junction contained 12 bases not matched to a gene. Study-level results: Tissue and blood shared very few CDR3 sequences. Gliomas, especially low-grade, showed above-expected tissue-blood divergence; non-neoplastic patients showed below.

Sequenced input: glioma tissue, nonneoplastic brain tissue, or PBMCs (not recorded which). The chain carries TRBV19 and TRBJ1-2; 8 bases are shared with TRBD1. The TCR sequence derives from a human donor with low-grade glioma or glioblastoma, undergoing nonglioma brain surgery, or in good health (not recorded which). CDR3 nucleotides: TGTGCCAGTAGTCCCCCCCCGGGACAGGCCTCCTATGGCTACACCTTC. It yields the protein CASSPPPGQASYGYTF.